The following is a T cell receptor beta chain sequence with its context. What it recognizes is unknown. The V and J ends lost 6 bases and 4 bases respectively, with 18 bases between them. The CDR3 extends over 15 amino acids. Germline-derived CDR1 and CDR2 are MDHEN and SYDVKM. The sample is drawn from a study of identifying expanded T cells in peripheral blood. Findings and limits, study-wide: Variance in clone template counts between two-week samples significantly increased with total template count across all healthy donors. Around 1.2 clones differed between technical replicates, versus approximately 17 and 20 over time.

During the collection period, no donor immune events like infections were recorded. Assay: immunoSEQ multiplex PCR; the TCRdb copy retains only in-frame clones and omits some. The table has about 110,000 clones, around 90% seen once; the top ten hold 7% to 9%. The TCR comes from a person aged 18-70 years in good health. The material sequenced was blood. The V gene is TRBV28, the J gene TRBJ2-5, with a weak D call TRBD1 (6 bases). CDR3 nucleotide sequence: TGTGCCAGCAGCTCCCGCAGGGGCAGTCCAGAGACCCAGTACTTC. Translated: CASSSRRGSPETQYF. The full variable domain, rest sourced from reference TRBV28 and TRBJ2-5, is DVKVTQSSRYLVKRTGEKVFLECVQDMDHENMFWYRQDPGLGLRLIYFSYDVKMKEKGDIPEGYSVSREKKERFSLILESASTNQTSMYLCASSSRRGSPETQYFGPGTRLLVL.